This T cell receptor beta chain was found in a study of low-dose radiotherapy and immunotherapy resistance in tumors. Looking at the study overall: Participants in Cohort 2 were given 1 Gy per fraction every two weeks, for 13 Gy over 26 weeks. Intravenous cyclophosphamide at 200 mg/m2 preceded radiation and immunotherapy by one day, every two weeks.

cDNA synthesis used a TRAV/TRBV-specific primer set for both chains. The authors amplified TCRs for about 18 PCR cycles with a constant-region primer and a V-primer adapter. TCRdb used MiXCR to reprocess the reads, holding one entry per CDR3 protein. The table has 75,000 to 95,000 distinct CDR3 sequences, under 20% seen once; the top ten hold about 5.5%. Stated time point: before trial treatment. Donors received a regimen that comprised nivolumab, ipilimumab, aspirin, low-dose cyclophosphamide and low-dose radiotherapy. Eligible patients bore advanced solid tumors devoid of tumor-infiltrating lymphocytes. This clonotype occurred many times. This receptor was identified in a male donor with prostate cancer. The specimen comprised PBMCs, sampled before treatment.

CDR3 loop: CASSVRAGLYEQYF. In DNA, the CDR3 is TGTGCCAGCAGCGTTCGGGCAGGGCTCTACGAGCAGTACTTC. The genes are TRBV9 and TRBJ2-7, with a weak D call TRBD1 (5 bases). Germline V gene lookup returns CDR1 SGDLS and CDR2 YYNGEE. CDR3 size: 14 residues. The ends were cut back, 2 bases at V and 3 bases at J, with 12 bases in the middle. The variable domain in full, with the rest retrieved from reference TRBV9 and TRBJ2-7, is DSGVTQTPKHLITATGQRVTLRCSPRSGDLSVYWYQQSLDQGLQFLIQYYNGEERAKGNILERFSAQQFPDLHSELNLSSLELGDSALYFCASSVRAGLYEQYFGPGTRLTVT.